Following are 32 T cell receptor beta chains from one sample sequenced in a study of shared clonotypes between healthy human individuals. The protocol was immunoSEQ multiplex PCR, while the TCRdb copy is restricted to in-frame clones and leaves out a portion. The repertoire holds around 2,100,000 clones, with about 95% as singletons. Naive CD8 cells, CD45RO-negative and positively selected for CCR7, excluded terminally differentiated effector memory CD45RA+ cells. Material for sequencing was naive CD8+ T cells sorted from blood. Source of these receptors: a man aged 18 to 30 in good health.

Regarding this clone: Other DNA sequences from this sample encode an identical CDR3 as well. The chain couples TRBV6-5 to TRBJ2-7; no reliable D call. Trimming cost V 0 bases and J 2 bases, with 14 bases left between them. The germline CDR1 and CDR2 sequences are MNHEY and SVGAGI. The CDR3 sequence is 16 residues long. The CDR3 sequence: CASSYSVGQAPYEQYF. CDR3 in DNA: TGTGCCAGCAGTTACTCGGTCGGGCAGGCGCCCTACGAGCAGTACTTC.

The chain employs TRBV11-2 and TRBJ2-1; D not certain. The CDR3 is 16 amino acids. Trimming left V 5 bases short and J 2 bases short, with 16 bases between. Per germline, CDR1 SGHAT and CDR2 FQNNGV. DNA for the CDR3: TGTGCCAGCAGCCCGACCCTGCGAGGTACCTACAATGAGCAGTTCTTC. Amino acid sequence: CASSPTLRGTYNEQFF. Drawing the rest from reference TRBV11-2 and TRBJ2-1, the complete variable domain is EAGVAQSPRYKIIEKRQSVAFWCNPISGHATLYWYQQILGQGPKLLIQFQNNGVVDDSQLPKDRFSAERLKGVDSTLKIQPAKLEDSAVYLCASSPTLRGTYNEQFFGPGTRLTVL.

This chain links TRBV27 with TRBJ2-7; 9 positions agree with TRBD1. Germline CDR1 and CDR2: MNHEY and SMNVEV (reference sequence). This CDR3 has 14 amino acids. V lost 5 bases and J lost 6; bases outside the gene matches: 8. As DNA, the CDR3 is TGTGCCAGCAGTACGACAGGGGGGGATGGCGAGCAGTACTTC. Translating gives CASSTTGGDGEQYF.

The chain employs TRBV5-4 and TRBJ1-2; D unresolved. With 4 bases removed from V and 4 bases from J, the gap between germline ends came to 20 bases. CDR1 and CDR2 (germline): SGHNT, YYREEE (reference sequence). The CDR3 runs 16 residues. In DNA, the CDR3 is TGTGCCAGCAGCCTATTGCGGGGAGTTTTGGCCTATGGCTACACCTTC. Translating it yields CASSLLRGVLAYGYTF.

The chain employs TRBV7-2 and TRBJ2-1; 12 bases align to TRBD2. Germline V gene sequence: CDR1 SGHTA, CDR2 FQGNSA. The CDR3 sequence is 16 residues long. The trim removed 5 bases at V and 4 bases at J, leaving 6 bases unmatched. The CDR3 here is CASSPLAGGNYNEQFF. The DNA of the CDR3 is TGTGCCAGCAGCCCGCTAGCGGGGGGGAATTACAATGAGCAGTTCTTC. Supplemented by reference TRBV7-2 and TRBJ2-1, the full variable domain reads GAGVSQSPSNKVTEKGKDVELRCDPISGHTALYWYRQSLGQGLEFLIYFQGNSAPDKSGLPSDRFSAERTGGSVSTLTIQRTQQEDSAVYLCASSPLAGGNYNEQFFGPGTRLTVL.

This clone was found once. This chain joins TRBV6-5 and TRBJ2-1; D might be TRBD1 or TRBD2, each matching 6 bases. This CDR3 has 15 residues. Trimming cost V 0 bases and J 5 bases, with 11 bases left between them. Germline V gene lookup returns CDR1 MNHEY and CDR2 SVGAGI. The CDR3 coding sequence is TGTGCCAGCAGTTACTCTATAGGGGGGAACAATGAGCAGTTCTTC. Translating gives CASSYSIGGNNEQFF.

V usage is TRBV5-6 and J usage is TRBJ2-5, with D possibly matching TRBD1 (6 bases). V dropped 4 bases and J dropped 3 bases, with 16 bases sitting between them. CDR1 is SGHDT, CDR2 YYEEEE, per germline. The CDR3 contains 15 residues. CDR3 nucleotide sequence: TGTGCCAGCAGCGACCGGGACATGGGAGAAGAGACCCAGTACTTC. Its protein product is CASSDRDMGEETQYF. Supplemented by reference TRBV5-6 and TRBJ2-5, the full variable domain reads DAGVTQSPTHLIKTRGQQVTLRCSPKSGHDTVSWYQQALGQGPQFIFQYYEEEERQRGNFPDRFSGHQFPNYSSELNVNALLLGDSALYLCASSDRDMGEETQYFGPGTRLLVL.

This chain joins TRBV28 and TRBJ2-5; tentatively, D is TRBD1 (6 bases). Germline lookup yields CDR1 MDHEN and CDR2 SYDVKM. Between the trimmed V and J ends, which lost 1 base and 3 bases, there was a span of 12 bases. The CDR3 runs 15 residues. CDR3 amino acids: CASSLSGVREETQYF. The CDR3 DNA is TGTGCCAGCAGTTTATCAGGGGTGAGGGAAGAGACCCAGTACTTC. Drawing the rest from reference TRBV28 and TRBJ2-5, the complete variable domain is DVKVTQSSRYLVKRTGEKVFLECVQDMDHENMFWYRQDPGLGLRLIYFSYDVKMKEKGDIPEGYSVSREKKERFSLILESASTNQTSMYLCASSLSGVREETQYFGPGTRLLVL.

The chain employs TRBV5-3 and TRBJ2-3, with TRBD2 matching over 9 bases. TRBV5-3 is filed as an ORF, its function uncertain. CDR3 length equals 23 residues. V gave up 3 bases and J gave up 5 bases; unmatched junction bases: 31. The DNA for the CDR3 is TGTGCCAGAAGCTATGGACACTTTCCCTCCGGGACTAGCTTTCTGACGGTCGGAGATACGCAGTATTTT. Amino acids: CARSYGHFPSGTSFLTVGDTQYF.

The chain employs TRBV4-1 and TRBJ1-6, with D possibly being TRBD1 (6 bases). This CDR3 has 13 amino acids. Deletions cut 4 bases from V and 8 bases from J, with 9 bases between. Germline CDR1 reads MGHRA; CDR2 reads YSYEKL. This CDR3 is CASSRGGDSPLHF. In DNA, the CDR3 is TGCGCCAGCAGCCGAGGGGGGGATTCACCCCTCCACTTT.

This clone appeared once. V usage is TRBV7-9 and J usage is TRBJ2-2; a possible D gene is TRBD1 (5 bases). This CDR3 region has 16 residues. The V gene's germline CDR1 is SEHNR and CDR2 FQNEAQ (reference sequence). Between the trimmed V and J ends, which lost 5 bases and 0 bases, there was a span of 13 bases. The CDR3 spells CASSAGHFANTGELFF. Written as DNA, the CDR3 is TGTGCCAGCAGCGCCGGACACTTCGCGAACACCGGGGAGCTGTTTTTT.

V gene TRBV19 combines with J gene TRBJ1-5; D unresolved. V gave up 0 bases and J gave up 6 bases, with 9 bases separating them. This CDR3 region has 14 residues. CDR1 is LNHDA and CDR2 is SQIVND in the germline V gene (reference sequence). The CDR3: CASSIDLEGQPQHF. CDR3 nucleotide sequence: TGTGCCAGTAGTATAGATCTGGAAGGTCAGCCCCAGCATTTT.

The J gene is TRBJ1-5, the V gene TRBV6-1, with 7 bases fitting TRBD1. Germline lookup yields CDR1 MNHNS and CDR2 SASEGT. CDR3 length: 16 amino acids. After removal of 2 bases from V and 0 bases from J, the junction contained 4 bases not matched to a gene. CDR3 nucleotide sequence: TGTGCCAGCAGTGAAAACAGGGGCTTTAGCAATCAGCCCCAGCATTTT. Translated, it gives CASSENRGFSNQPQHF.

CDR3 region: CASSLWGSGWYEQYF. The CDR3 DNA reads as TGTGCCAGCAGCTTATGGGGGTCGGGGTGGTACGAGCAGTACTTC. V and J are TRBV11-2 and TRBJ2-7; D may match TRBD1 or TRBD2 (5 bases each). V lost 2 bases and J lost 4, with 15 bases in between. The V gene's germline CDR1 is SGHAT and CDR2 FQNNGV. This CDR3 is built from 15 residues. The full variable domain, in which reference TRBV11-2 and TRBJ2-7 provide the parts outside the CDR3, is EAGVAQSPRYKIIEKRQSVAFWCNPISGHATLYWYQQILGQGPKLLIQFQNNGVVDDSQLPKDRFSAERLKGVDSTLKIQPAKLEDSAVYLCASSLWGSGWYEQYFGPGTRLTVT.

This clone was observed once. The J gene is TRBJ1-1, the V gene TRBV30; D uncertain. The CDR3 consists of 11 residues. Trimming removed 5 bases from V and 6 bases from J, with 10 bases in between. CDR1 GTSNPN and CDR2 SVGIG come from the germline V gene (reference sequence). This CDR3 reads CAWGIWAEAFF. The DNA for the CDR3 is TGTGCCTGGGGGATCTGGGCTGAAGCTTTCTTT.

The chain carries TRBV9 and TRBJ2-3, with D possibly TRBD1 on 6 matching bases. The CDR3 length is 15 residues. Germline values: CDR1 SGDLS, CDR2 YYNGEE. V lost 3 bases and J 0 bases, leaving 11 bases between the germline ends. The CDR3 DNA follows: TGTGCCAGCAGCGCCGCAGGGGCTAGCACAGATACGCAGTATTTT. This gives the protein CASSAAGASTDTQYF.

The CDR3 spells CASSLFGEGTEAFF. DNA of the CDR3: TGTGCCAGCAGTTTATTTGGTGAAGGCACTGAAGCTTTCTTT. The chain links TRBV27 to TRBJ1-1; D ambiguous. From germline, CDR1 is MNHEY and CDR2 SMNVEV (reference sequence). The CDR3 covers 14 residues. Between the trimmed V and J ends, which lost 1 base and 4 bases, there was a span of 10 bases.

The rearrangement uses TRBV15 and TRBJ1-5, with D possibly TRBD1 on 5 matching bases. The CDR3 extends over 14 amino acids. Trimming took off 5 bases at V and 2 bases at J, with 10 bases between the two ends. Germline-derived CDR1 and CDR2 are LNHNV and YYDKDF (reference sequence). In nucleotides, the CDR3 is TGTGCCACCAGCCCCTTAGGGGGCAATCAGCCCCAGCATTTT. Its protein product is CATSPLGGNQPQHF. Combining the CDR3 with reference TRBV15 and TRBJ1-5 gives the whole variable domain DAMVIQNPRYQVTQFGKPVTLSCSQTLNHNVMYWYQQKSSQAPKLLFHYYDKDFNNEADTPDNFQSRRPNTSFCFLDIRSPGLGDTAMYLCATSPLGGNQPQHFGDGTRLSIL.

The chain links TRBV9 to TRBJ2-1; 7 nucleotides agree with TRBD2. V was pared by 0 bases and J by 6 bases, with 9 bases of the junction left unmatched. Germline CDR1 and CDR2: SGDLS and YYNGEE. The CDR3 loop spans 16 amino acids. DNA of the CDR3: TGTGCCAGCAGCGTAGTTCCGGCTAGCGGAATCAATGAGCAGTTCTTC. Translation gives CASSVVPASGINEQFF.

The rearrangement uses TRBV4-2 and TRBJ2-3; no clear D gene. Germline CDR1 reads LGHNA; CDR2 reads YNFKEQ. Deletions cut 3 bases from V and 4 bases from J, with 5 bases between. This CDR3 is 12 amino acids long. CDR3 sequence (DNA): TGTGCCAGCAGCCATGCTCCAGATACGCAGTATTTT. This sequence encodes CASSHAPDTQYF.

This rearrangement joins TRBV5-6 to TRBJ2-3; 10 bases fit TRBD2. Germline V CDR1 and CDR2: SGHDT, YYEEEE. The CDR3 covers 15 residues. V trimming: 4 bases; J trimming: 6 bases; junction bases outside the gene matches: 8. CDR3 sequence: CASSPPTSGLDTQYF. The DNA for the CDR3 is TGTGCCAGCAGCCCTCCGACTAGCGGGCTGGATACGCAGTATTTT.

On this clone itself: Additional DNA sequences in this sample encode the identical CDR3. V gene TRBV5-4 combines with J gene TRBJ1-1; no definite D call. The CDR3 totals 13 residues. V lost 0 bases and J 1 base, leaving 4 bases between the germline ends. Germline V gene sequence: CDR1 SGHNT, CDR2 YYREEE (reference sequence). CDR3 sequence: CASSLAGNTEAFF. The DNA for the CDR3 is TGTGCCAGCAGCTTGGCAGGGAACACTGAAGCTTTCTTT.

This chain connects TRBV30 to TRBJ2-3, with D possibly TRBD2 on 6 matching bases. This CDR3 is built from 15 residues. The germline V gene has CDR1 GTSNPN and CDR2 SVGIG (reference sequence). V was pared by 0 bases and J by 3 bases, with 13 bases between. In DNA form, the CDR3 reads TGTGCCTGGAGTGTAATGGGGGGTACGACAGATACGCAGTATTTT. It yields the protein CAWSVMGGTTDTQYF. The whole variable domain, filled in from reference TRBV30 and TRBJ2-3, reads SQTIHQWPATLVQPVGSPLSLECTVEGTSNPNLYWYRQAAGRGLQLLFYSVGIGQISSEVPQNLSASRPQDRQFILSSKKLLLSDSGFYLCAWSVMGGTTDTQYFGPGTRLTVL.

This chain uses TRBV7-9 with TRBJ2-7, with D maybe TRBD2 (6 bases). Trimming took off 4 bases at V and 7 bases at J, with 20 bases between the two ends. This CDR3 region has 15 residues. Germline V lookup: CDR1 SEHNR, CDR2 FQNEAQ (reference sequence). The CDR3 DNA follows: TGTGCCAGCAGCTCGTCCGGGAGTGGGGTTATTGAGCAGTACTTC. Translation: CASSSSGSGVIEQYF.

The rearrangement uses TRBV6-1 and TRBJ1-5; TRBD1 might be the D (5 bases). Trimming cost V 11 bases and J 3 bases, with 11 bases left between them. The germline V gene has CDR1 MNHNS and CDR2 SASEGT. The CDR3 runs to 12 residues. CDR3 DNA: TGTGCCTCCGGGGACTCCAATCAGCCCCAGCATTTT. Translating gives CASGDSNQPQHF.

V is TRBV29-1 and J is TRBJ2-7; possibly TRBD1 for D (5 bases). V was cut by 1 base and J by 3 bases, with 7 bases left in between. CDR1 and CDR2 from the germline V gene are SQVTM and ANQGSEA. This CDR3 comprises 12 residues. The CDR3 here is CSVEGTFYEQYF. CDR3 bases: TGCAGCGTTGAAGGGACATTCTACGAGCAGTACTTC.

This clone was recorded only once. CDR3 sequence reads: CASSHYSLWGGATDTQYF. CDR3 nucleotide sequence: TGTGCCAGCAGTCACTACTCACTATGGGGAGGGGCAACAGATACGCAGTATTTT. The chain joins TRBV27 to TRBJ2-3; the match to TRBD2 covers 7 bases. Germline V gene sequence: CDR1 MNHEY, CDR2 SMNVEV (reference sequence). The CDR3 has 18 amino acids. Trimming took 5 bases from V and 3 from J; bases not matched to a gene: 17.

The J gene is TRBJ2-3, the V gene TRBV6-1; 9 nucleotides align to TRBD1. Per the germline V gene, CDR1 is MNHNS and CDR2 is SASEGT. The trim removed 2 bases at V and 5 bases at J, leaving 11 bases unmatched. The CDR3 is made up of 17 amino acids. The chain's CDR3 is CASSEWDREVLRDTQYF. DNA for the CDR3: TGTGCCAGCAGTGAATGGGACAGGGAGGTCCTGAGAGATACGCAGTATTTT.

This sequence joins TRBV9 and TRBJ1-2; D gene ambiguous. CDR3 length: 14 amino acids. V lost 0 bases to trimming and J lost 4 bases, with 10 bases between them. Germline-derived CDR1 and CDR2 are SGDLS and YYNGEE. CDR3 protein: CASSVDDGSYGYTF. As DNA, the CDR3 is TGTGCCAGCAGCGTAGATGACGGAAGCTATGGCTACACCTTC.

The chain has TRBV27 and TRBJ2-2; perhaps TRBD2 as D (6 bases). The length of the CDR3 is 15 residues. Looked up from germline, CDR1 is MNHEY and CDR2 is SMNVEV (reference sequence). Trimming removed 4 bases from V and 0 bases from J, with 9 bases in between. The CDR3 DNA sequence: TGTGCCAGCAGTTGGGACTCCGCGAACACCGGGGAGCTGTTTTTT. This codes for CASSWDSANTGELFF.

The V gene is TRBV27, the J gene TRBJ1-4; D might be TRBD1 (5 bases). The germline V gene encodes CDR1 MNHEY and CDR2 SMNVEV (reference sequence). There are 13 residues in the CDR3. V lost 6 bases and J lost 7, with 12 bases in between. The CDR3 loop reads CASRGGGGEKLFF. The CDR3 DNA reads TGTGCCAGCAGGGGAGGCGGGGGTGAAAAACTGTTTTTT.

The V call is TRBV27, the J call TRBJ2-7; the D is unclear. The CDR3 spans 15 residues. Germline V gene sequence: CDR1 MNHEY, CDR2 SMNVEV (reference sequence). Trimming stripped 5 bases from V and 5 bases from J, with 19 bases between. CDR3 in amino acids: CASSHTSTVWDEQYF. The DNA of the CDR3 is TGTGCCAGCAGTCATACCTCGACGGTCTGGGACGAGCAGTACTTC.